This T cell receptor beta chain came from a study of blood T cell repertoires in COVID-19. Study summary: Donors in the United States, Italy and Spain gave samples during acute or convalescent COVID-19.

Data came from immunoSEQ multiplex PCR; TCRdb stores just in-frame clones and leaves some out. The sample lists tens of thousands of clones, roughly four fifths occurring once. V shed 0 bases, J shed 1 base, and the junction held 4 bases outside the gene matches. This CDR3 spans 16 amino acids. CDR1 is SGHRS, CDR2 YFSETQ, per germline. The receptor was isolated from a man aged 50 to 60 with active or convalescent COVID-19. The chain carries TRBV5-1 and TRBJ1-3; 7 bases line up with TRBD1. The specimen sequenced was peripheral blood. CDR3 sequence: CASSLGQGPSGNTIYF. CDR3 sequence (DNA): TGCGCCAGCAGCTTGGGACAGGGCCCTTCTGGAAACACCATATATTTT. Together with reference TRBV5-1 and TRBJ1-3, the CDR3 gives the full variable domain: KAGVTQTPRYLIKTRGQQVTLSCSPISGHRSVSWYQQTPGQGLQFLFEYFSETQRNKGNFPGRFSGRQFSNSRSEMNVSTLELGDSALYLCASSLGQGPSGNTIYFGEGSWLTVV.